These 25 T cell receptor beta chains share one sample of origin, sequenced in a study of blood T cell repertoires in COVID-19. Measured with immunoSEQ multiplex PCR; TCRdb has only the in-frame clones, and not every one. The sample contains roughly 80,000 clones, almost 85% of which appear only once. The sample taken for sequencing was peripheral blood. All receptors come from a human donor in a cohort sampled during active COVID-19.

The chain carries TRBV3-1 (or the pseudogene TRBV3-2) and TRBJ2-7; no reliable D call. Germline V gene data show CDR1 as LGHDT and CDR2 as YNNKEL (reference sequence). The CDR3 contains 14 residues. V lost 0 bases, J lost 2 bases, and 8 bases lay in between. The CDR3 nucleotides read TGTGCCAGCAGCCAAGAGGTGCGTACCTACGAGCAGTACTTC. Translation gives CASSQEVRTYEQYF.

The chain has TRBV6-5 and TRBJ1-1; D unresolved. The CDR3 loop spans 15 amino acids. In germline, CDR1 is MNHEY, CDR2 SVGAGI. V shed 6 bases and J shed 0 bases, with 14 bases lying between them. Here the CDR3 reads CASRRKEGMNTEAFF. CDR3 sequence (DNA): TGTGCCAGCAGGAGAAAGGAGGGAATGAACACTGAAGCTTTCTTT.

This clone appeared a few times. This chain links TRBV5-1 with TRBJ2-7; D perhaps matches TRBD2 (5 bases). The CDR3 is made up of 12 amino acids. Per germline, CDR1 SGHRS and CDR2 YFSETQ. V was cut by 3 bases and J by 3 bases, with 7 bases left in between. The CDR3 nucleotides are TGCGCCAGCAGCTATGGACTCTACGAGCAGTACTTC. It codes for CASSYGLYEQYF.

The chain couples TRBV5-1 to TRBJ2-2; D may be TRBD2 (6 bases). This CDR3 contains 18 residues. The V gene lost 0 bases and the J gene lost 1 base, with 16 bases spanning the gap. Germline V gives CDR1 SGHRS, CDR2 YFSETQ. For the CDR3, the DNA is TGCGCCAGCAGCTTGGGTCGGAGGGGCGATGGGAACACCGGGGAGCTGTTTTTT. Translation: CASSLGRRGDGNTGELFF.

This rearrangement joins TRBV15 to TRBJ2-7, with no clear D. Germline V lookup: CDR1 LNHNV, CDR2 YYDKDF (reference sequence). Trimming shortened V by 0 bases and J by 7 bases, and 10 bases separated the two germline ends. This CDR3 spans 13 amino acids. For the CDR3, the DNA is TGTGCCACCAGCAGAGAGGCTCCCAGGGAGCAGTACTTC. Its protein is CATSREAPREQYF.

The chain uses TRBV11-3 and TRBJ2-1; 13 nucleotides align to TRBD2. Trimming cost V 5 bases and J 7 bases; bases outside gene matches: 8. Germline V gene sequence: CDR1 SGHNT, CDR2 YENEEA. The CDR3 contains 16 residues. The CDR3: CASSPGLAGEGNEQFF. CDR3 nucleotides: TGTGCCAGCAGCCCTGGACTAGCGGGGGAAGGGAATGAGCAGTTCTTC. Drawing the rest from reference TRBV11-3 and TRBJ2-1, the complete variable domain is EAGVVQSPRYKIIEKKQPVAFWCNPISGHNTLYWYLQNLGQGPELLIRYENEEAVDDSQLPKDRFSAERLKGVDSTLKIQPAELGDSAVYLCASSPGLAGEGNEQFFGPGTRLTVL.

The chain has TRBV12-5 and TRBJ2-7; 10 nucleotides match TRBD1. The V gene's germline CDR1 is LGHNT and CDR2 FRNRAP. The CDR3 runs 14 residues. J lost 5 bases, V lost 6 bases, and 7 bases had no gene match. CDR3 coding DNA: TGTGCTAGTGGCCCCGGGACAGGGGTCAACGAGCAGTACTTC. It codes for CASGPGTGVNEQYF.

V usage is TRBV19 and J usage is TRBJ1-5; no reliable D call. The germline V gene has CDR1 LNHDA and CDR2 SQIVND (reference sequence). The CDR3 totals 18 residues. Trimming took off 1 base at V and 0 bases at J, with 16 bases between the two ends. CDR3 nucleotide sequence: TGTGCCAGTAGTATAGCCCTACTGACAACATATAGCAATCAGCCCCAGCATTTT. Translation gives CASSIALLTTYSNQPQHF.

The chain couples TRBV9 to TRBJ2-7, with 8 bases that match TRBD2. Germline V gene sequence: CDR1 SGDLS, CDR2 YYNGEE. V dropped 0 bases and J dropped 4; count of bases not matched to a gene: 9. CDR3 size: 16 residues. The CDR3 loop reads CASSVGIGLAVYEQYF. DNA of the CDR3: TGTGCCAGCAGCGTAGGAATCGGACTAGCTGTGTACGAGCAGTACTTC.

V is TRBV6-5 and J is TRBJ2-5, with a weak D call TRBD2 (6 bases). In germline, CDR1 is MNHEY, CDR2 SVGAGI. The CDR3 runs 15 residues. Trimming took 6 bases from V and 2 from J, leaving 16 bases between them. CDR3 amino acids: CASSRATRGQETQYF. The CDR3 nucleotides read TGTGCCAGCAGCCGAGCGACTAGAGGGCAAGAGACCCAGTACTTC.

V gene TRBV7-8 combines with J gene TRBJ2-5, with 12 bases identical to TRBD2. The CDR3 covers 17 residues. The V segment lost 1 base and the J segment 1 base; nucleotides outside the gene matches: 4. CDR1 and CDR2 (germline): SGHVS, FQNEAQ. CDR3 coding DNA: TGTGCCAGCAGCTTAGGGAGACTAGCGGGGGTCCAAGAGACCCAGTACTTC. It yields the protein CASSLGRLAGVQETQYF.

This chain uses TRBV5-8 with TRBJ2-1; 16 positions agree with TRBD2. This CDR3 region has 16 residues. The trim removed 4 bases at V and 7 bases at J, leaving 5 bases unmatched. Germline V gene lookup returns CDR1 SGHTS and CDR2 YDEGEE. CDR3 sequence reads: CASSQGLAGGLNEQFF. The CDR3 DNA reads TGTGCCAGCAGCCAGGGACTAGCGGGGGGGCTAAATGAGCAGTTCTTC.

This clone has only one observation. The chain is built from TRBV18 and TRBJ2-7; D is ambiguous. The germline CDR1 and CDR2 sequences are KGHSH and LQKENI. CDR3 size: 14 residues. V lost 3 bases to trimming and J lost 1 base, with 10 bases between them. CDR3 in DNA: TGTGCCAGCTCACCTGGCAGTTTTTCCTACGAGCAGTACTTC. Translating it yields CASSPGSFSYEQYF.

The gene calls are TRBV28 and TRBJ1-5; perhaps TRBD1 as D (6 bases). The CDR3 runs 12 residues. Trimming cost V 5 bases and J 6 bases, with 8 bases left between them. Germline V gene sequence: CDR1 MDHEN, CDR2 SYDVKM. The DNA of the CDR3 is TGTGCCAGCAGTGAGGGGGTTCAGCCCCAGCATTTT. Protein sequence: CASSEGVQPQHF.

This clone appeared once. The chain couples TRBV6-5 to TRBJ2-5; 8 bases line up with TRBD1. Germline lookup yields CDR1 MNHEY and CDR2 SVGAGI. The CDR3 is 15 residues long. V dropped 2 bases and J dropped 9; count of bases not matched to a gene: 11. The CDR3 region has the DNA TGTGCCAGCAGTTACAGGGGACAGGCGTCCCTGTCCCAGTACTTC. Translating it yields CASSYRGQASLSQYF.

This chain joins TRBV2 and TRBJ1-2, with D unresolved. The CDR3 totals 11 residues. Trimming cost V 8 bases and J 5 bases, with 9 bases left between them. The germline V gene has CDR1 SNHLY and CDR2 FYNNEI. The CDR3 loop is CASSGEYGYTF. DNA of the CDR3: TGTGCCAGCTCGGGAGAGTATGGCTACACCTTC.

The chain carries TRBV7-2 and TRBJ2-1; 9 bases are a match to TRBD2. The ends lost 0 bases at V and 0 bases at J; junction bases unmatched: 15. This CDR3 contains 21 residues. The germline V gene encodes CDR1 SGHTA and CDR2 FQGNSA. CDR3 DNA: TGTGCCAGCAGCTTAGCCCCCTCCGGGCGGGGGGGCCCTCGCTCCTACAATGAGCAGTTCTTC. The encoded protein is CASSLAPSGRGGPRSYNEQFF.

The V and J genes are TRBV24-1 and TRBJ2-1; the D gene is possibly TRBD1 (7 bases). V was trimmed by 5 bases and J by 1 base, leaving 14 bases between them. CDR3 length: 16 amino acids. CDR1 KGHDR and CDR2 SFDVKD come from the germline V gene. The CDR3 coding sequence is TGTGCCACCAGTGGGCTGACAGGGAGGTCCTACAATGAGCAGTTCTTC. Its translation: CATSGLTGRSYNEQFF.

Here the CDR3 DNA reads TGTGCCAGCAGTCAGGGCGCCTATGGCTACACCTTC. Translation: CASSQGAYGYTF. The chain links TRBV6-5 to TRBJ1-2; possible D gene TRBD1, 5 bases. Germline V CDR1 and CDR2: MNHEY, SVGAGI. Trimming pared 5 bases from V and 4 bases from J, leaving 8 bases between. The CDR3 has 12 residues.

CDR3 DNA sequence: TGCAGTGCTAGGGGGAGAGGCGGCTACACCTTC. Amino acid sequence: CSARGRGGYTF. The rearrangement links TRBV20-1 to TRBJ1-2; D not certain. V dropped 3 bases and J dropped 8 bases, with 10 bases sitting between them. Per germline, CDR1 DFQATT and CDR2 SNEGSKA (reference sequence). The CDR3 consists of 11 residues.

The chain has TRBV25-1 and TRBJ2-5; D is possibly TRBD1 (5 bases). Germline V CDR1 and CDR2: MGHDK, SYGVNS. The germline V and J ends were trimmed by 4 bases and 5 bases, with 11 bases remaining between them. The CDR3 spans 13 residues. The CDR3 region is CASSAAGFETQYF. As DNA, the CDR3 is TGTGCCAGCAGTGCCGCAGGGTTCGAGACCCAGTACTTC. The full variable domain, rest sourced from reference TRBV25-1 and TRBJ2-5, is EADIYQTPRYLVIGTGKKITLECSQTMGHDKMYWYQQDPGMELHLIHYSYGVNSTEKGDLSSESTVSRIRTEHFPLTLESARPSHTSQYLCASSAAGFETQYFGPGTRLLVL.

This clone was observed a single time. In DNA, the CDR3 is TGTGCCAGTAGTATATGGCCGGCGAGGGCCGGGGAGCTGTTTTTT. This translates into CASSIWPARAGELFF. The V call is TRBV19, the J call TRBJ2-2; D might be TRBD2 (5 bases). Germline V lookup: CDR1 LNHDA, CDR2 SQIVND (reference sequence). V shed 2 bases and J shed 6 bases, with 13 bases lying between them. The CDR3 spans 15 residues.

The chain joins TRBV5-1 to TRBJ2-7; 7 nucleotides line up with TRBD1. Per germline, CDR1 SGHRS and CDR2 YFSETQ. The V segment lost 4 bases and the J segment 0 bases; nucleotides outside the gene matches: 7. The CDR3 totals 15 residues. This chain's CDR3 is CASSPRTGTSYEQYF. The CDR3 DNA is TGCGCCAGCAGCCCAAGGACAGGCACCTCCTACGAGCAGTACTTC. Full variable domain (rest looked up from reference TRBV5-1 and TRBJ2-7): KAGVTQTPRYLIKTRGQQVTLSCSPISGHRSVSWYQQTPGQGLQFLFEYFSETQRNKGNFPGRFSGRQFSNSRSEMNVSTLELGDSALYLCASSPRTGTSYEQYFGPGTRLTVT.

This clone has only a few counts. The CDR3 reads CASSSLRRKPGNTEAFF. CDR3 DNA sequence: TGTGCCAGCAGTTCCCTGCGGCGGAAGCCCGGGAACACTGAAGCTTTCTTT. This sequence joins TRBV7-9 and TRBJ1-1; no definite D call. From germline, CDR1 is SEHNR and CDR2 FQNEAQ (reference sequence). Trimming took 6 bases from V and 1 from J, leaving 21 bases between them. CDR3 size: 17 residues.

The CDR3, as DNA: TGTGCCAGCAGTGCGCCGGGACAGGGGGCAACCGGGGAGCTGTTTTTT. This gives the protein CASSAPGQGATGELFF. The chain couples TRBV28 to TRBJ2-2; the match to TRBD1 covers 12 bases. This CDR3 has 16 amino acids. The V segment lost 5 bases and the J segment 5 bases; nucleotides outside the gene matches: 6. The germline V gene has CDR1 MDHEN and CDR2 SYDVKM.